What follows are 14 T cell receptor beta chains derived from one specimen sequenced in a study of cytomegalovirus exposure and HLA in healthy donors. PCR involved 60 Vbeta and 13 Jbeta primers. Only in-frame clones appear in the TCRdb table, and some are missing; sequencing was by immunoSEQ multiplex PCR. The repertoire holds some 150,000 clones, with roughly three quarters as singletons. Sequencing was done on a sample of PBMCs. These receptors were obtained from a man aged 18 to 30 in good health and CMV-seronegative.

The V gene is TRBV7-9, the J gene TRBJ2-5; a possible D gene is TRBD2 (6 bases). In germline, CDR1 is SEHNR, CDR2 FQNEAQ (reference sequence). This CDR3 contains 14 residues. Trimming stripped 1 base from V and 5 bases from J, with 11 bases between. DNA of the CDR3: TGTGCCAGCAGCTTAGGTGGAGGAGGGGAGACCCAGTACTTC. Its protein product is CASSLGGGGETQYF.

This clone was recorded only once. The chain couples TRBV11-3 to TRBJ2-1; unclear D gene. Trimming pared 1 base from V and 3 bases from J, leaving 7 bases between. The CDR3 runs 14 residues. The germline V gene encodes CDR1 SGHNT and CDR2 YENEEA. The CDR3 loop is CASSLVTGYNEQFF. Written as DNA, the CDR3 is TGTGCCAGCAGCTTAGTTACGGGCTACAATGAGCAGTTCTTC.

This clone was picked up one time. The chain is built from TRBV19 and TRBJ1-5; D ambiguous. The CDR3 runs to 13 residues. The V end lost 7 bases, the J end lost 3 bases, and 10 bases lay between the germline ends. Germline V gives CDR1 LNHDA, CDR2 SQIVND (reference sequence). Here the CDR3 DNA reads TGTGCCAGTATAGCCAGCTCCAATCAGCCCCAGCATTTT. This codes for CASIASSNQPQHF.

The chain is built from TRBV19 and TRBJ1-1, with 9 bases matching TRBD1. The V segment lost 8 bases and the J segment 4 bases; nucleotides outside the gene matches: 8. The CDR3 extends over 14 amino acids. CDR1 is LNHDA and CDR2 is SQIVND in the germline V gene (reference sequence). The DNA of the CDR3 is TGTGCCAGTCAACAGGGGGCGGCGGGCACTGAAGCTTTCTTT. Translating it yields CASQQGAAGTEAFF.

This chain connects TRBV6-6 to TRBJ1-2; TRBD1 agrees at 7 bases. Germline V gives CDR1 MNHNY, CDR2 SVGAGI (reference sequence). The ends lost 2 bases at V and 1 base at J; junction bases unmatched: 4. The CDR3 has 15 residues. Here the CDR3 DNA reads TGTGCCAGCAGTTACAGGGCAGGGGGTAACTATGGCTACACCTTC. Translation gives CASSYRAGGNYGYTF.

The CDR3 DNA reads as TGTGCCAGCAGTTTTTTGCCTTTAGCGGGGATCGGGGATACGCAGTATTTT. Translation gives CASSFLPLAGIGDTQYF. V gene TRBV27 combines with J gene TRBJ2-3; 8 nucleotides line up with TRBD2. V was clipped by 3 bases and J by 6 bases; unmatched bases: 14. Germline-derived CDR1 and CDR2 are MNHEY and SMNVEV (reference sequence). The CDR3 consists of 17 residues.

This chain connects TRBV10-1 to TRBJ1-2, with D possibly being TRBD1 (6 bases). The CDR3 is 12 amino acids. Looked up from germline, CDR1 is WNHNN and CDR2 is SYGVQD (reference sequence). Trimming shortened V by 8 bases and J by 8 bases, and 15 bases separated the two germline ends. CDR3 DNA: TGCGCCAGCCCAGTCACAGGGAAGGGCTACACCTTC. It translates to CASPVTGKGYTF.

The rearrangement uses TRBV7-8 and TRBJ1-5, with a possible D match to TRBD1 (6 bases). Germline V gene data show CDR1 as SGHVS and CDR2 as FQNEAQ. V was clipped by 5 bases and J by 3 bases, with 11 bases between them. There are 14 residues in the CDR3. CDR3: CASSLYRDNQPQHF. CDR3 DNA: TGTGCCAGCAGCCTTTACAGGGACAATCAGCCCCAGCATTTT.

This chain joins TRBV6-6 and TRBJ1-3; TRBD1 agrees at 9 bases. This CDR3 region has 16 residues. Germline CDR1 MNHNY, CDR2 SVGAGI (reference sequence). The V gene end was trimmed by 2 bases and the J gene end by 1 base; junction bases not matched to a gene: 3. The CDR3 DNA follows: TGTGCCAGCAGTTACGCGGGACAGGGTTCTGGAAACACCATATATTTT. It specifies CASSYAGQGSGNTIYF.

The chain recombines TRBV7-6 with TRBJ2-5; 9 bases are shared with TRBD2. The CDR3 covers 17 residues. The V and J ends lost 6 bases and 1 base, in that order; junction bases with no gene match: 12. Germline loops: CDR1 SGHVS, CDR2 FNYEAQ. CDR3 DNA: TGTGCCAGCAGTCTAGGGGCCAGCGGGGGGATCCAAGAGACCCAGTACTTC. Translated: CASSLGASGGIQETQYF.

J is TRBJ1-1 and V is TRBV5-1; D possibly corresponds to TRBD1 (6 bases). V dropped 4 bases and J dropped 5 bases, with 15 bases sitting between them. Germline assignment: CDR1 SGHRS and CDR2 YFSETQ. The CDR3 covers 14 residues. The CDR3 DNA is TGCGCCAGCAGCCCAGTTCAGGGGACGACTGAAGCTTTCTTT. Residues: CASSPVQGTTEAFF.

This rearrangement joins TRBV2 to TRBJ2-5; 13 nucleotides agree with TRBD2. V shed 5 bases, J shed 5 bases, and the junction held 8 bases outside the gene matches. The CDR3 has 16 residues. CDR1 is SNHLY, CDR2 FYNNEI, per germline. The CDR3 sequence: CASSRTSGGSGETQYF. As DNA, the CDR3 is TGTGCCAGCAGTCGGACTAGCGGGGGATCGGGCGAGACCCAGTACTTC.

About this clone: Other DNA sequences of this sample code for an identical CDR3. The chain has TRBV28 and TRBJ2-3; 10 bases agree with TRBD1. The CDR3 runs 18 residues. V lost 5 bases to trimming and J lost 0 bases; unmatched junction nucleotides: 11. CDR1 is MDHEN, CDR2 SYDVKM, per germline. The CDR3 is CASSPPGQGLASTDTQYF. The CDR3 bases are TGTGCCAGCAGTCCACCGGGACAGGGGTTGGCTAGCACAGATACGCAGTATTTT.

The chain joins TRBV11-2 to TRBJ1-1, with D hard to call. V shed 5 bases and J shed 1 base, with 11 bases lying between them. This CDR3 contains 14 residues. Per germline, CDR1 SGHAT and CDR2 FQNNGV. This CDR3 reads CASSPGLGNTEAFF. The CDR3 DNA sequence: TGTGCCAGCAGCCCAGGCCTGGGGAACACTGAAGCTTTCTTT.